Shown below are 23 T cell receptor beta chains from a single sample sequenced in a study of T cell responses to AZD1222 COVID-19 vaccine. The repertoire was sequenced with immunoSEQ multiplex PCR; TCRdb's copy has only in-frame clones and lacks some. The sample lists approximately 81,000 clones, approximately 83% occurring once. The sample here was peripheral blood, taken 28 days after the second AZD1222 dose. These receptors all stem from an adult who received the AZD1222 COVID-19 vaccine.

The V and J genes are TRBV19 and TRBJ2-6, with 8 bases matching TRBD2. CDR3 length equals 14 residues. Germline V CDR1 and CDR2: LNHDA, SQIVND (reference sequence). The V gene end was trimmed by 9 bases and the J gene end by 1 base; junction bases not matched to a gene: 2. CDR3 loop: CASGRESGANVLTF. The CDR3 DNA sequence: TGTGCCAGCGGGAGGGAGTCTGGGGCCAACGTCCTGACTTTC.

This rearrangement joins TRBV7-9 to TRBJ1-1; TRBD1 matches 7 bases. V gave up 2 bases and J gave up 5 bases; unmatched junction bases: 5. The CDR3 is 14 amino acids. CDR1 is SEHNR and CDR2 is FQNEAQ in the germline V gene (reference sequence). CDR3 sequence: CASSLPGGATEAFF. CDR3 nucleotides: TGTGCCAGCAGCTTACCAGGGGGAGCAACTGAAGCTTTCTTT.

The V call is TRBV11-2, the J call TRBJ2-4; maybe TRBD1 (6 bases). The germline V and J ends were trimmed by 5 bases and 0 bases, with 17 bases remaining between them. CDR1 is SGHAT and CDR2 is FQNNGV in the germline V gene. The CDR3 totals 17 residues. The CDR3 reads CASSLIRGTLAKNIQYF. The CDR3 DNA sequence: TGTGCCAGCAGCCTTATCAGGGGCACTCTAGCCAAAAACATTCAGTACTTC.

The chain recombines TRBV7-8 with TRBJ2-1, with 11 nucleotides matching TRBD2. The germline V gene encodes CDR1 SGHVS and CDR2 FQNEAQ. V gave up 4 bases and J gave up 2 bases; unmatched junction bases: 10. There are 18 residues in the CDR3. CDR3 sequence reads: CASSSHKLAGVAYNEQFF. The DNA for the CDR3 is TGTGCCAGCAGCTCCCATAAACTAGCGGGAGTCGCCTACAATGAGCAGTTCTTC.

This sequence joins TRBV28 and TRBJ2-2; 16 bases match TRBD2. The CDR3 consists of 19 residues. Germline CDR1 is MDHEN and CDR2 is SYDVKM. Trimming took 4 bases from V and 4 from J; bases not matched to a gene: 9. Written as DNA, the CDR3 is TGTGCCAGCAGTTCCCCGGGACTAGCGGGAGGGAGGGGCACCGGGGAGCTGTTTTTT. Protein product: CASSSPGLAGGRGTGELFF.

This clone occurred a few times. The rearrangement links TRBV6-2 or TRBV6-3 to TRBJ2-7; TRBD1 matches 8 bases. The CDR3 has 15 amino acids. Germline values: CDR1 MNHEY, CDR2 SVGEGT. J gave up 6 bases and V 4 bases, and 11 bases lay outside the gene matches. CDR3 sequence: CASSLAPGQAFEQYF. In nucleotides, the CDR3 is TGTGCCAGCAGTTTAGCGCCGGGACAGGCCTTCGAGCAGTACTTC.

This clone was detected a few times. As DNA, the CDR3 is TGTGCCAGTAGCCCGACAGGGGGCGCAACCTACGAGCAGTACTTC. Translated: CASSPTGGATYEQYF. This rearrangement joins TRBV19 to TRBJ2-7; 10 bases align to TRBD1. The V segment lost 6 bases and the J segment 2 bases; nucleotides outside the gene matches: 7. Per the germline V gene, CDR1 is LNHDA and CDR2 is SQIVND (reference sequence). The CDR3 consists of 15 residues.

This clone was counted once. This chain connects TRBV10-3 to TRBJ1-1; D may be TRBD1 (5 bases). Trimming pared 6 bases from V and 3 bases from J, leaving 11 bases between. Germline V gene sequence: CDR1 ENHRY, CDR2 SYGVKD. The length of the CDR3 is 13 residues. The CDR3 coding sequence is TGTGCCATCAGGGGGGGAGGGGACACTGAAGCTTTCTTT. Its translation is CAIRGGGDTEAFF.

This chain uses TRBV2 with TRBJ1-3; D is possibly TRBD1 (5 bases). The CDR3 totals 16 residues. Germline CDR1 and CDR2: SNHLY and FYNNEI. V lost 3 bases and J lost 0, with 12 bases in between. For the CDR3, the DNA is TGTGCCAGCAGTGATGACAGCAGATTCTCTGGAAACACCATATATTTT. Translated, it gives CASSDDSRFSGNTIYF. Together with reference TRBV2 and TRBJ1-3, the CDR3 gives the full variable domain: EPEVTQTPSHQVTQMGQEVILRCVPISNHLYFYWYRQILGQKVEFLVSFYNNEISEKSEIFDDQFSVERPDGSNFTLKIRSTKLEDSAMYFCASSDDSRFSGNTIYFGEGSWLTVV.

This chain links TRBV28 with TRBJ2-1; D tentatively reads TRBD1 or TRBD2 (5 bases each). The V gene's germline CDR1 is MDHEN and CDR2 SYDVKM. V lost 4 bases and J 0 bases, leaving 10 bases between the germline ends. This CDR3 is built from 15 residues. CDR3 sequence: CASSSGLSSYNEQFF. The CDR3 nucleotides read TGTGCCAGCAGTTCGGGGCTCTCCTCCTACAATGAGCAGTTCTTC.

V is TRBV7-2 and J is TRBJ2-7; D is undetermined. V dropped 6 bases and J dropped 3 bases, with 18 bases sitting between them. CDR3 size: 15 residues. Germline loops: CDR1 SGHTA, CDR2 FQGNSA. CDR3 amino acids: CASSQTPGPFYEQYF. DNA of the CDR3: TGTGCCAGCAGTCAGACTCCCGGGCCATTCTACGAGCAGTACTTC.

This chain uses TRBV7-2 with TRBJ2-1; a weak D match, TRBD2 (6 bases). Trimming left V 4 bases short and J 6 bases short, with 13 bases between. The V gene's germline CDR1 is SGHTA and CDR2 FQGNSA. This CDR3 has 14 amino acids. The CDR3 nucleotides are TGTGCCAGCAGCTGGACTAAAGGGGCCAATGAGCAGTTCTTC. It specifies CASSWTKGANEQFF.

Only one count was recorded for this clone. The chain employs TRBV7-2 and TRBJ1-1; 7 bases fit TRBD1. V lost 5 bases to trimming and J lost 1 base; unmatched junction nucleotides: 4. CDR1 is SGHTA and CDR2 is FQGNSA in the germline V gene. There are 14 residues in the CDR3. CDR3 residues: CASSETGRNTEAFF. The DNA of the CDR3 is TGTGCCAGCAGCGAGACAGGGAGGAACACTGAAGCTTTCTTT. The full variable domain, its missing parts supplied by reference TRBV7-2 and TRBJ1-1, is GAGVSQSPSNKVTEKGKDVELRCDPISGHTALYWYRQSLGQGLEFLIYFQGNSAPDKSGLPSDRFSAERTGGSVSTLTIQRTQQEDSAVYLCASSETGRNTEAFFGQGTRLTVV.

The chain combines TRBV9 with TRBJ2-1; D uncertain. Germline V CDR1 and CDR2: SGDLS, YYNGEE. Trimming stripped 4 bases from V and 2 bases from J, with 10 bases between. The CDR3 has 14 residues. CDR3 nucleotide sequence: TGTGCCAGCAGCCCTACGCCGACCTACAATGAGCAGTTCTTC. Its protein is CASSPTPTYNEQFF. Together with reference TRBV9 and TRBJ2-1, the CDR3 gives the full variable domain: DSGVTQTPKHLITATGQRVTLRCSPRSGDLSVYWYQQSLDQGLQFLIQYYNGEERAKGNILERFSAQQFPDLHSELNLSSLELGDSALYFCASSPTPTYNEQFFGPGTRLTVL.

The chain recombines TRBV7-8 with TRBJ1-3; 11 positions match TRBD1. CDR3 length: 19 amino acids. With 0 bases clipped from V and 6 bases from J, the junction kept 13 bases outside the gene matches. From germline, CDR1 is SGHVS and CDR2 FQNEAQ. CDR3 sequence reads: CASSLAGTGGFRKVNTIYF. DNA of the CDR3: TGTGCCAGCAGCTTAGCCGGGACAGGGGGTTTTCGAAAAGTAAACACCATATATTTT. Using reference TRBV7-8 and TRBJ1-3 for the parts outside the CDR3, the full variable domain is GAGVSQSPRYKVAKRGQDVALRCDPISGHVSLFWYQQALGQGPEFLTYFQNEAQLDKSGLPSDRFFAERPEGSVSTLKIQRTQQEDSAVYLCASSLAGTGGFRKVNTIYFGEGSWLTVV.

V and J are TRBV7-8 and TRBJ2-2; 8 bases match TRBD1. The J segment lost 4 bases and the V segment lost 5 bases, leaving 9 bases of the junction unmatched. The CDR3 is 16 residues long. Per germline, CDR1 SGHVS and CDR2 FQNEAQ. The chain's CDR3 is CASSQGAGGFTGELFF. The CDR3 coding sequence is TGTGCCAGCAGCCAGGGGGCAGGGGGCTTCACCGGGGAGCTGTTTTTT.

This clone was counted once. This rearrangement joins TRBV4-2 to TRBJ2-3, with 9 nucleotides matching TRBD2. V trimming: 1 base; J trimming: 0 bases; junction bases outside the gene matches: 14. The CDR3 contains 20 residues. The V gene's germline CDR1 is LGHNA and CDR2 YNFKEQ. The CDR3 spells CASSQVLGREGPLSTDTQYF. The CDR3 DNA reads TGTGCCAGCAGCCAAGTCCTGGGGCGGGAGGGCCCCTTGAGCACAGATACGCAGTATTTT.

V usage is TRBV5-1 and J usage is TRBJ1-2; TRBD1 agrees at 9 bases. V shed 4 bases, J shed 4 bases, and the junction held 2 bases outside the gene matches. The CDR3 covers 13 residues. Looked up from germline, CDR1 is SGHRS and CDR2 is YFSETQ. The CDR3 spells CASSETGGYGYTF. DNA for the CDR3: TGCGCCAGCAGCGAGACAGGGGGCTATGGCTACACCTTC.

The chain is built from TRBV7-6 and TRBJ1-3; D is undetermined. Germline V lookup: CDR1 SGHVS, CDR2 FNYEAQ. CDR3 length equals 17 residues. Deletions cut 1 base from V and 0 bases from J, with 13 bases between. The CDR3 nucleotides are TGTGCCAGCAGCTTAGACGGCATCTGGGGCTCTGGAAACACCATATATTTT. This sequence encodes CASSLDGIWGSGNTIYF.

J is TRBJ2-1 and V is TRBV28, with 9 bases identical to TRBD2. J was trimmed by 0 bases and V by 5 bases; bases with no gene match: 5. The CDR3 is 16 amino acids. Germline lookup yields CDR1 MDHEN and CDR2 SYDVKM. The CDR3 spells CASSIAGAVSYNEQFF. In DNA, the CDR3 is TGTGCCAGCAGTATAGCGGGAGCCGTCTCCTACAATGAGCAGTTCTTC.

This clone was found once. The V gene is TRBV7-2, the J gene TRBJ2-7, with TRBD1 matching 9 bases. CDR1 and CDR2 (germline): SGHTA, FQGNSA. The junction had 1 base not matched to a gene; V was cut back by 3 bases and J by 1 base. CDR3 length: 14 amino acids. The CDR3 protein is CASSLDRGSYEQYF. The CDR3 nucleotides are TGTGCCAGCAGCTTGGACAGGGGATCCTACGAGCAGTACTTC. Combining the CDR3 with reference TRBV7-2 and TRBJ2-7 gives the whole variable domain GAGVSQSPSNKVTEKGKDVELRCDPISGHTALYWYRQSLGQGLEFLIYFQGNSAPDKSGLPSDRFSAERTGGSVSTLTIQRTQQEDSAVYLCASSLDRGSYEQYFGPGTRLTVT.

This clone was detected once. This sequence joins TRBV5-6 and TRBJ2-7; tentative D call: TRBD1 (5 bases). This CDR3 spans 16 amino acids. From germline, CDR1 is SGHDT and CDR2 YYEEEE. V was shortened by 0 bases and J by 2 bases, with 15 bases between the two germline ends. The CDR3 here is CASSLALDSEAYEQYF. DNA for the CDR3: TGTGCCAGCAGCTTGGCTCTAGACAGTGAGGCCTACGAGCAGTACTTC. The complete variable domain, with remaining parts taken from reference TRBV5-6 and TRBJ2-7, reads DAGVTQSPTHLIKTRGQQVTLRCSPKSGHDTVSWYQQALGQGPQFIFQYYEEEERQRGNFPDRFSGHQFPNYSSELNVNALLLGDSALYLCASSLALDSEAYEQYFGPGTRLTVT.

V is TRBV18 and J is TRBJ1-2; TRBD1 matches at 8 bases. The V and J ends lost 5 bases and 7 bases, in that order; junction bases with no gene match: 9. This CDR3 comprises 14 residues. Germline CDR1 reads KGHSH; CDR2 reads LQKENI. The CDR3 sequence: CASSTRTGRVGYTF. CDR3 nucleotide sequence: TGTGCCAGCTCAACGAGGACAGGGCGGGTTGGCTACACCTTC.